The 23 T cell receptor beta chains below all came from one sample that was sequenced in a study of T-cell memory formation after mild COVID-19. TCRdb passed the 5' RACE reads through MiXCR, listing each CDR3 protein once. The repertoire holds roughly 510,000 distinct CDR3 sequences, with approximately 15% as singletons. Sample: PBMCs or a T cell subset sorted from them (not recorded which). The receptors here all came from an adult woman who had mild COVID-19 (a few samples of this study predate the infection). Cell type and time point are not known.

The gene calls are TRBV20-1 and TRBJ1-1; 8 nucleotides match TRBD1. CDR1 and CDR2 from the germline V gene are DFQATT and SNEGSKA (reference sequence). Trimming removed 0 bases from V and 1 base from J; junction bases left unmatched: 4. The length of the CDR3 is 15 residues. Written as DNA, the CDR3 is TGCAGTGCTAGAGAGCACAGGGGGAGGAACACTGAAGCTTTCTTT. Protein: CSAREHRGRNTEAFF.

This clonotype has only a few counts. The chain couples TRBV19 to TRBJ2-7; TRBD2 matches 9 bases. CDR3 length: 14 amino acids. V lost 6 bases, J lost 2 bases, and 5 bases stayed unmatched. Germline assignment: CDR1 LNHDA and CDR2 SQIVND (reference sequence). CDR3 nucleotide sequence: TGTGCCAGTAGGCGGACTAGCGCAGCCTACGAGCAGTACTTC. This translates into CASRRTSAAYEQYF.

The chain is built from TRBV2 and TRBJ2-5; 8 positions agree with TRBD2. Germline V gene sequence: CDR1 SNHLY, CDR2 FYNNEI. The length of the CDR3 is 12 residues. The J segment lost 2 bases and the V segment lost 11 bases, leaving 4 bases of the junction unmatched. The CDR3 DNA is TGTGCCTCCCAGCGGGGGCAAGAGACCCAGTACTTC. This encodes CASQRGQETQYF.

The chain employs TRBV24-1 and TRBJ2-1; maybe TRBD1 (5 bases). The V and J ends lost 4 bases and 6 bases respectively, with 9 bases between them. CDR3 length: 13 residues. Germline values: CDR1 KGHDR, CDR2 SFDVKD. For the CDR3, the DNA is TGTGCCACCAGTGACAGGGCTTCCAATGAGCAGTTCTTC. Translation: CATSDRASNEQFF.

A single count supports this clonotype. CDR3: CAISGGLASYNEQFF. DNA of the CDR3: TGTGCCATCAGTGGAGGACTAGCTTCCTACAATGAGCAGTTCTTC. The genes are TRBV10-3 and TRBJ2-1; 8 bases match TRBD2. Germline CDR1 is ENHRY and CDR2 is SYGVKD. The CDR3 is 15 residues long. The junction had 3 bases not matched to a gene; V was cut back by 4 bases and J by 1 base.

This clonotype was counted at least ten times. The rearrangement joins TRBV9 to TRBJ2-1, with D perhaps TRBD2 (5 bases). The length of the CDR3 is 16 residues. Germline V gene lookup returns CDR1 SGDLS and CDR2 YYNGEE. Trimming shortened V by 4 bases and J by 0 bases, and 14 bases separated the two germline ends. This chain's CDR3 is CASSNPSGLSYNEQFF. CDR3 nucleotides: TGTGCCAGCAGCAACCCCAGCGGACTCTCCTACAATGAGCAGTTCTTC.

J is TRBJ1-6 and V is TRBV3-1; maybe TRBD1 (6 bases). This CDR3 contains 15 residues. V lost 1 base and J lost 9, with 13 bases in between. Per the germline V gene, CDR1 is LGHDT and CDR2 is YNNKEL (reference sequence). CDR3 region: CASSQGDRNGSPLHF. CDR3 nucleotides: TGTGCCAGCAGCCAAGGAGACAGGAATGGTTCACCCCTCCACTTT.

A few counts support this clonotype. As DNA, the CDR3 is TGTGCCAGCCAGGGCCTCAAGGGGACGGGAGCGGAGGAGACCCAGTACTTC. It specifies CASQGLKGTGAEETQYF. This sequence joins TRBV5-5 and TRBJ2-5, with D maybe TRBD2 (6 bases). There are 17 residues in the CDR3. With 7 bases removed from V and 5 bases from J, the gap between germline ends came to 27 bases. Per the germline V gene, CDR1 is SGHKS and CDR2 is YYEKEE (reference sequence).

This clonotype was detected once. This chain connects TRBV18 to TRBJ1-1; D unclear. CDR3 length: 14 residues. In germline, CDR1 is KGHSH, CDR2 LQKENI. Trimming removed 2 bases from V and 0 bases from J, with 7 bases in between. CDR3 sequence: CASSPAILNTEAFF. In DNA, the CDR3 is TGTGCCAGCTCACCAGCCATTCTGAACACTGAAGCTTTCTTT.

The sample holds many counts of this clonotype. This sequence joins TRBV2 and TRBJ1-4; D uncertain. The germline V and J ends were trimmed by 7 bases and 8 bases, with 14 bases remaining between them. The CDR3 contains 13 residues. In germline, CDR1 is SNHLY, CDR2 FYNNEI. The CDR3 region has the DNA TGTGCCAGCACCTATTACGAGGGAGAAAAACTGTTTTTT. Translated: CASTYYEGEKLFF.

This rearrangement joins TRBV4-3 to TRBJ2-5, with D unresolved. Per the germline V gene, CDR1 is LGHNA and CDR2 is YSLEER. The length of the CDR3 is 16 residues. With 0 bases removed from V and 3 bases from J, the gap between germline ends came to 14 bases. In DNA, the CDR3 is TGCGCCAGCAGCCAAGATCGAGCAGGAGCTGAAGAGACCCAGTACTTC. Amino acids: CASSQDRAGAEETQYF.

The rearrangement joins TRBV9 to TRBJ2-1; 7 nucleotides match TRBD2. CDR3 size: 16 residues. The V gene's germline CDR1 is SGDLS and CDR2 YYNGEE. After removal of 0 bases from V and 8 bases from J, the junction contained 11 bases not matched to a gene. CDR3 DNA: TGTGCCAGCAGCGTAGCTAGTGGCGGGAGCTTTCATGAGCAGTTCTTC. Translation gives CASSVASGGSFHEQFF.

The sample holds one count of this clonotype. The chain joins TRBV7-2 to TRBJ2-3, with TRBD2 matching over 13 bases. This CDR3 has 15 residues. The J segment lost 4 bases and the V segment lost 6 bases, leaving 4 bases of the junction unmatched. From germline, CDR1 is SGHTA and CDR2 FQGNSA. CDR3 DNA sequence: TGTGCCAGCAGACGACTAGCGGGGGGTCCAGATACGCAGTATTTT. It encodes CASRRLAGGPDTQYF.

J is TRBJ1-6 and V is TRBV2; TRBD1 might be the D (6 bases). In germline, CDR1 is SNHLY, CDR2 FYNNEI. The CDR3 contains 16 residues. The V end lost 1 base, the J end lost 8 bases, and 15 bases lay between the germline ends. CDR3 residues: CASSEGEGGRYSPLHF. In DNA, the CDR3 is TGTGCCAGCAGTGAAGGGGAAGGGGGGCGATATTCACCCCTCCACTTT.

The V call is TRBV27, the J call TRBJ2-2, with 9 bases matching TRBD1. CDR1 is MNHEY, CDR2 SMNVEV, per germline (reference sequence). The V segment lost 5 bases and the J segment 5 bases; nucleotides outside the gene matches: 6. This CDR3 is 15 amino acids long. CDR3 residues: CASSNSGTGTGELFF. Here the CDR3 DNA reads TGTGCCAGCAGTAACTCCGGGACAGGGACCGGGGAGCTGTTTTTT.

The chain links TRBV5-1 to TRBJ2-1, with 8 bases lining up with TRBD2. This CDR3 comprises 12 residues. The V gene's germline CDR1 is SGHRS and CDR2 YFSETQ. V lost 7 bases, J lost 10 bases, and 7 bases stayed unmatched. The CDR3 loop reads CASGPASGEQFF. Here the CDR3 DNA reads TGCGCCAGCGGGCCGGCTAGCGGGGAGCAGTTCTTC.

This chain connects TRBV3-1 to TRBJ1-2, with D perhaps matching TRBD1 (5 bases). Germline lookup yields CDR1 LGHDT and CDR2 YNNKEL (reference sequence). V was clipped by 5 bases and J by 4 bases, with 11 bases between them. The CDR3 runs 13 residues. Here the CDR3 reads CASSATGAYGYTF. CDR3 in DNA: TGTGCCAGCAGCGCTACCGGGGCCTATGGCTACACCTTC.

The chain has TRBV19 and TRBJ1-4, with 10 bases aligning to TRBD1. After removal of 6 bases from V and 4 bases from J, the junction contained 11 bases not matched to a gene. This CDR3 region has 17 residues. Germline CDR1 LNHDA, CDR2 SQIVND (reference sequence). CDR3 sequence (DNA): TGTGCCAGTAGCTCTACCGGGACAGGGGCAGTTAATGAAAAACTGTTTTTT. Translation gives CASSSTGTGAVNEKLFF.

There are a few counts of this clonotype. V is TRBV7-9 and J is TRBJ1-1, with TRBD1 as a possible D gene (5 bases). The V end was cut by 5 bases, the J end by 0 bases, with 16 bases between. This CDR3 is 16 amino acids long. Germline CDR1 SEHNR, CDR2 FQNEAQ (reference sequence). CDR3 bases: TGTGCCAGCAGCCCGCTAGACAGTTCCTTGAACACTGAAGCTTTCTTT. It yields the protein CASSPLDSSLNTEAFF.

There are a few counts of this clonotype. The genes are TRBV18 and TRBJ2-1; 8 nucleotides line up with TRBD1. V was clipped by 4 bases and J by 5 bases; unmatched bases: 10. From germline, CDR1 is KGHSH and CDR2 LQKENI. CDR3 length: 16 amino acids. The CDR3 is CASSQNTGGTNNEQFF. The CDR3 region has the DNA TGTGCCAGCTCACAAAATACAGGGGGGACCAACAATGAGCAGTTCTTC.

The J gene is TRBJ1-5, the V gene TRBV12-3 or TRBV12-4; D is ambiguous. Deletions cut 3 bases from V and 1 base from J, with 10 bases between. The CDR3 extends over 15 amino acids. The CDR3 here is CASSFRHQSNQPQHF. The CDR3 DNA is TGTGCCAGCAGTTTTAGGCACCAGAGCAATCAGCCCCAGCATTTT.

This clonotype was seen only a few times. The V gene is TRBV5-4, the J gene TRBJ2-7; 7 bases align to TRBD1. The CDR3 has 14 amino acids. The J segment lost 6 bases and the V segment lost 5 bases, leaving 11 bases of the junction unmatched. Germline assignment: CDR1 SGHNT and CDR2 YYREEE (reference sequence). CDR3 loop: CASRLNYPGGEQYF. Here the CDR3 DNA reads TGTGCCAGCAGACTGAACTACCCAGGGGGCGAGCAGTACTTC.

This clonotype was counted a few times. J is TRBJ1-1 and V is TRBV5-1; tentative D call: TRBD1 (5 bases). Deletions cut 4 bases from V and 2 bases from J, with 12 bases between. The CDR3 covers 14 residues. CDR1 SGHRS and CDR2 YFSETQ come from the germline V gene. The CDR3: CASSIRQGNTEAFF. In DNA form, the CDR3 reads TGCGCCAGCAGCATTCGTCAGGGAAACACTGAAGCTTTCTTT.